The clone carrying this T cell receptor beta chain was seen ten or more times. Its antigen is still unknown. The template was RNA from unsorted bulk tissue. Chemotherapy-naive patients with new lung cancer underwent thoracic surgery in China, August–November 2014. This CDR3 region has 16 residues. Trimming stripped 9 bases from V and 2 bases from J, with 21 bases between. A modified ARM-PCR protocol with three rounds of nested PCR amplified TCRbeta. One entry per CDR3 protein, called by TCRdb with MiXCR from the multiplex PCR reads. The sample carries over 100,000 distinct CDR3 sequences, about 75% recorded once. This sample is drawn from a study of tumor and adjacent non-tumor tissue in lung cancer. Study details: Stage I to III disease affected some 11 men and a handful of women aged about 30 to 85. On average, productive TCRbeta reads reached some 4.4 million per sample. General study findings and limits: Tumor tissue had significantly higher TCR diversity than normal lung.

This rearrangement joins TRBV12-3 or TRBV12-4 to TRBJ2-3; D is perhaps TRBD2 (8 bases). Sequencing input: lung tumor tissue. This sequence was found in an older woman with non-small cell lung cancer. The CDR3 region has the DNA TGTGCCAGTCGCGGGGACAGCGGGAGCCCCACAGATACGCAGTATTTT. Its translation: CASRGDSGSPTDTQYF.